This is a list of T cell receptor beta chains from one sample in a study of tumor-infiltrating lymphocytes in glioblastoma multiforme. TCRdb recomputed calls from the multiplex PCR reads with MiXCR, one row per CDR3 protein. The data hold over 10,000 distinct CDR3 sequences, with approximately 70% observed a single time. The sequenced sample consisted of brain tumor tissue. Every receptor here comes from a male donor with glioblastoma. CDR3s include the opening cysteine and the closing phenylalanine or tryptophan. The D gene is left open where the match is weak. Clone size is given for some rows only: seen once, a few or many times, or a class if the clone is expanded.

>-|TRBJ1-2|-|TRBV29-1
CSVGWGEGGYTF
TGCAGCGTTGGATGGGGGGAAGGTGGCTACACCTTC
>TRBD2|TRBJ2-3|-|TRBV6-5
CASSYDPPGGPTDTQYF
TGTGCCAGCAGTTACGATCCCCCGGGGGGGCCTACAGATACGCAGTATTTT
>-|TRBJ1-1|medium-sized|TRBV4-2
CASSPNLGWKTEAFF
TGTGCCAGCAGCCCAAATCTAGGGTGGAAGACTGAAGCTTTCTTT
>-|TRBJ2-7|-|TRBV10-1
CASTGIGTRDLYEQYF
TGCGCCAGCACTGGAATTGGGACAAGGGATTTATACGAGCAGTACTTC
>TRBD1|TRBJ2-7|many|TRBV20-1
CSAQEPGQGSSEQYF
TGCAGTGCGCAGGAGCCGGGACAGGGGTCTTCCGAGCAGTACTTC
>TRBD2|TRBJ2-1|once|TRBV20-1
CRAATVGPAGVPYNEQFF
TGCCGTGCAGCCACAGTGGGACCAGCGGGAGTCCCCTACAATGAGCAGTTCTTC
>TRBD2|TRBJ2-7|once|TRBV4-1
CASSQPRLAGGTYEQYF
TGCGCCAGCAGCCAACCCAGACTAGCGGGAGGTACCTACGAGCAGTACTTC
>-|TRBJ2-7|-|TRBV6-5
CANSYSLHQQHEQYF
TGTGCCAACAGTTACTCTCTACATCAACAACACGAGCAGTACTTC
>-|TRBJ2-4|-|TRBV28
CASSLQRGTKNIQYF
TGTGCCAGCAGTTTACAGCGAGGGACTAAAAACATTCAGTACTTC
>TRBD1|TRBJ1-1|-|TRBV3-1
CASSQTDRVNTEAFF
TGTGCCAGCAGCCAAACGGACAGGGTAAACACTGAAGCTTTCTTT
>TRBD1|TRBJ1-2|-|TRBV6-5
CASSPLAGTGHYGYTF
TGTGCCAGCAGCCCACTAGCAGGGACAGGGCACTATGGCTACACCTTC
>TRBD1|TRBJ2-7|-|TRBV11-1
CASSLTRPDRGYEQYF
TGTGCCAGCAGCTTAACGCGTCCGGACAGGGGGTACGAACAGTACTTC
>-|TRBJ2-7|medium-sized|TRBV10-1
CASSASAYEQYF
TGCGCCAGCTCGGCTAGTGCCTACGAGCAGTACTTC
>-|TRBJ2-7|medium-sized|TRBV20-1
CSAAKGSISYEQYF
TGCAGTGCAGCGAAGGGGTCAATATCCTACGAGCAGTACTTC
>-|TRBJ1-1|medium-sized|TRBV6-1
CASGKEARGNEAFF
TGTGCCAGCGGGAAGGAGGCGCGGGGCAATGAAGCTTTCTTT
>-|TRBJ2-1|-|TRBV11-2
CASSLGNSYNEQFF
TGTGCCAGCAGCTTAGGGAACTCCTACAATGAGCAGTTCTTC
>-|TRBJ1-1|-|TRBV28
CASTKSQGLIIEAFF
TGTGCCAGCACCAAATCACAGGGACTGATCATTGAAGCTTTCTTT
>-|TRBJ2-1|-|TRBV11-2
CASSGVRGTNGTYSEQFF
TGTGCCAGCAGCGGCGTCAGGGGGACTAACGGAACCTACAGTGAGCAGTTCTTC
>TRBD2|TRBJ2-1|-|TRBV6-5
CASSQNKAGAVGNEQFF
TGTGCCAGCAGCCAAAATAAGGCGGGAGCCGTCGGAAATGAGCAGTTCTTC
>-|TRBJ2-3|-|TRBV5-4
CASSLAGQGVTDTQYF
TGTGCCAGCAGCTTGGCGGGGCAGGGCGTCACAGATACGCAGTATTTT
>TRBD2|TRBJ2-1|many|TRBV7-9
CASSRSSGSEQFF
TGTGCCAGCAGCCGTTCTAGCGGGAGTGAGCAGTTCTTC
>-|TRBJ2-7|-|TRBV6-1
CASSPGESSYEQYF
TGTGCCAGCAGCCCCGGGGAGAGCTCCTACGAGCAGTACTTC
>-|TRBJ2-3|medium-sized|TRBV4-1
CASSPWSRPDTQYF
TGCGCCAGCAGCCCGTGGAGTAGGCCAGATACGCAGTATTTT
>-|TRBJ2-2|once|TRBV2
CASSDGSVEEPFF
TGTGCCAGCAGTGACGGGAGTGTCGAGGAGCCGTTTTTT
>TRBD2|TRBJ2-7|-|TRBV28
CATNTLGGWYEQYF
TGTGCCACCAATACCCTGGGAGGGTGGTACGAGCAGTACTTC
>-|TRBJ1-4|-|TRBV28
CASIVGGNEKLFF
TGTGCCAGCATCGTAGGGGGTAATGAAAAACTGTTTTTT
>-|TRBJ1-4|few|TRBV4-3
CASSHSTASNEKLFF
TGCGCCAGCAGCCATTCAACAGCGAGTAATGAAAAACTGTTTTTT
>-|TRBJ2-7|-|TRBV11-2
CASSTGILEQYF
TGTGCCAGCAGCACAGGGATTCTCGAGCAGTACTTC
>TRBD1|TRBJ2-1|few|TRBV19
CASSGQGVHNEQFF
TGTGCCAGTAGCGGACAGGGCGTACACAATGAGCAGTTCTTC
>-|TRBJ1-1|few|TRBV19
CATPPDDQPLTEAFF
TGTGCCACCCCGCCCGACGACCAGCCGCTGACTGAAGCTTTCTTT
>-|TRBJ1-5|-|TRBV12-3/TRBV12-4
CASRRTPNQPRHF
TGTGCCAGCAGGCGGACGCCTAATCAGCCCCGGCATTTT
>-|TRBJ2-7|-|TRBV6-5
CASSYYSASQYEQYF
TGCGCCAGCAGTTACTACTCGGCAAGCCAGTACGAGCAGTACTTC
>-|TRBJ1-4|-|TRBV20-1
CSASTRLNEKLFF
TGCAGTGCTAGTACACGGCTTAATGAAAAACTGTTTTTT